This T cell receptor beta chain is from a study of cytomegalovirus exposure and HLA in healthy donors. Findings of the study overall: Exclusion as indistinguishable affected some V segments, including TRBV6-2 and TRBV6-3. TCR beta sequences reportedly predicted most subjects' HLA-A and HLA-B alleles accurately. Reports indicated that the classifier achieved high specificity and sensitivity in diagnosing cytomegalovirus status. Within the data, a cluster of highly shared sequence variants was likely a sequencing artifact.

It was with 60 Vbeta and 13 Jbeta primers that the PCR ran. TCRdb keeps only in-frame clones here, not all; method: immunoSEQ multiplex PCR. Among under 200,000 clones listed, about four fifths were seen once. This clone occurred once. Its antigen is unknown. Germline V gene lookup returns CDR1 MNHNY and CDR2 SVGAGI (reference sequence). V lost 5 bases, J lost 3 bases, and 11 bases lay in between. CDR3 length: 15 residues. The receptor was isolated from a woman in her 50s in good health and CMV-seronegative. The sequencing input was PBMCs. The gene calls are TRBV6-6 and TRBJ1-6; D perhaps matches TRBD1 (6 bases). As DNA, the CDR3 is TGTGCCAGCAGTCCCGGACAGAACTATAATTCACCCCTCCACTTT. Encoded protein: CASSPGQNYNSPLHF.